The rows below give T cell receptor beta chains drawn from one sample of a study of T cells in Graves' hyperthyroidism and ophthalmopathy. Using its own MiXCR run on the multiplex PCR reads, TCRdb lists one record per CDR3 protein. The repertoire consists of hundreds of thousands of distinct CDR3 sequences, with 35% to 55% occurring once and the leading ten covering 8.2%. The material sequenced was peripheral blood or thyroid tissue (not recorded which). Source of these receptors: a young woman with Graves' hyperthyroidism. Both conserved end residues are part of each CDR3. D genes are given only for firm matches. Size tells how often a clone was seen (once, few, many) or the class of an expanded clone, and some rows leave it out.

v_gene	d_gene	j_gene	abundance	CDR3aa	CDR3nt
TRBV5-1	.	TRBJ1-1	.	CASSRNPGTEAFF	TGCGCCAGCAGCCGGAATCCAGGGACTGAAGCTTTCTTT
TRBV6-1	.	TRBJ1-5	.	CAISEALGGVGQPQHF	TGTGCCATCAGTGAAGCGCTTGGGGGTGTCGGTCAGCCCCAGCATTTT
TRBV15	.	TRBJ2-5	once	CATSRDPGVDETQYF	TGTGCCACCAGCAGAGATCCAGGGGTCGATGAGACCCAGTACTTC
TRBV10-3	.	TRBJ2-5	once	CAISPVMGGETQYF	TGTGCCATCAGCCCCGTTATGGGCGGGGAGACCCAGTACTTC
TRBV7-6	TRBD2	TRBJ2-7	few	CASSYSRGSRDEQYF	TGTGCCAGCAGTTACTCTCGCGGGAGTCGCGACGAGCAGTACTTC
TRBV24-1	.	TRBJ1-5	many	CATSDRVNQPQHF	TGTGCCACCAGTGACAGGGTCAATCAGCCCCAGCATTTT
TRBV15	TRBD1	TRBJ1-2	.	CATSRQDRGRGYTF	TGTGCCACCAGCAGGCAAGACAGGGGGCGCGGCTACACCTTC
TRBV11-3	TRBD2	TRBJ2-7	few	CASSQGGGLAGSVQYF	TGTGCCAGCAGCCAAGGAGGAGGCCTAGCGGGAAGCGTGCAGTACTTC
TRBV29-1	.	TRBJ1-2	once	CSYRVGAGYTF	TGCAGCTACCGGGTGGGGGCTGGCTACACCTTC
TRBV14	.	TRBJ1-3	few	CASSHRGRSGNTIYF	TGTGCCAGCAGCCACAGAGGGAGGTCTGGAAACACCATATATTTT
TRBV21-1	.	TRBJ1-2	.	CASSTGTGANYGYTF	TGTGCCAGCAGCACCGGGACAGGAGCTAACTATGGCTACACCTTC
TRBV7-9	TRBD1	TRBJ1-2	many	CASMVQGDGYTF	TGTGCCAGCATGGTACAGGGGGATGGCTACACCTTC
TRBV7-9	.	TRBJ2-3	.	CASSAGPRTDTQYF	TGTGCCAGCAGCGCCGGGCCTCGCACAGATACGCAGTATTTT
TRBV19	.	TRBJ1-3	few	CASSGGGFSGNTIYF	TGTGCCAGTAGCGGGGGGGGGTTCTCTGGAAACACCATATATTTT